This TCR beta chain was obtained from a study of CD8+CD57+ T cells in acquired aplastic anemia. Concerning this clonotype: Its specificity is not known.

V was cut by 0 bases and J by 7 bases, with 15 bases left in between. Germline assignment: CDR1 MGHRA and CDR2 YSYEKL. The length of the CDR3 is 15 residues. Overall study findings and caveats: Patients and controls shared nearly 30 CD8+ CDR3 sequences, which appeared highly expressed in patients and within their immunodominant clones.

Profiling that covered TCR beta VDJ and CDR3 relied on genomic DNA as its template. Each CDR3 protein gets one entry after TCRdb re-called the reads with MiXCR. There are 400,000 to 450,000 distinct CDR3 sequences in the sample; 65% to 80% occur only once, and more than 3.5% lies in the top ten. This sequence joins TRBV4-1 and TRBJ1-2; tentatively, D is TRBD1 (5 bases). The clonotype comes from a human donor in good health, serving as a control. Sequenced material: sorted CD4+, CD8+, or CD8+CD57+ T cells (not recorded which) from PBMCs. This CDR3 is CASSQERGVLFGYTF. In DNA, the CDR3 is TGCGCCAGCAGCCAAGAGAGGGGCGTGCTCTTTGGCTACACCTTC.